This T cell receptor (beta chain) appears in the sequencing data of a study of response to subunit inactivated influenza vaccine. Points from the study as a whole: Authors suggested few new T cells are recruited by each seasonal influenza vaccination.

Germline loops: CDR1 LGHDT, CDR2 YNNKEL (reference sequence). CDR3 length: 14 amino acids. Deletions cut 4 bases from V and 0 bases from J, with 9 bases between. Using its own MiXCR run on the RT-PCR reads, TCRdb lists one record per CDR3 protein. The sample has about 610,000 distinct CDR3 sequences; around 15% are singletons. About this clonotype: The target antigen is unknown.

V is TRBV3-1 and J is TRBJ1-1, with D possibly TRBD1 on 5 matching bases. The specimen comprised PBMCs from blood, sampled 11 to 12 days after vaccination. The TCR sequence derives from a man aged 50 to 59 who received an inactivated influenza vaccine. The chain's CDR3 is CASSRREMNTEAFF. CDR3 DNA: TGTGCCAGCAGCCGCAGGGAAATGAACACTGAAGCTTTCTTT.